Following are 19 T cell receptor beta chains from one sample sequenced in a study of blood T cells in healthy people across ages. PCR was performed a second time for about 6 to 11 cycles using a sample-barcoded 5' primer and a J-beta primer mix. TCRdb ran MiXCR on the 5' RACE reads and lists one entry per CDR3 protein. Of hundreds of thousands of distinct CDR3 sequences listed, about 49% are singletons. The sequenced material came from blood. The receptors here all came from a man aged 55 to 70 in good health.

The chain combines TRBV29-1 with TRBJ2-1; 10 bases line up with TRBD2. Germline assignment: CDR1 SQVTM and CDR2 ANQGSEA. The CDR3 has 14 residues. V gave up 6 bases and J gave up 15 bases; unmatched junction bases: 17. As DNA, the CDR3 is TGCAGCGTCGCAGGGTCAATAGCGGGAGGTAGTCCGTTCTTC. This gives the protein CSVAGSIAGGSPFF.

V gene TRBV11-3 combines with J gene TRBJ2-3; tentative D call: TRBD1 (6 bases). There are 15 residues in the CDR3. Trimming removed 2 bases at V and 6 bases at J, with 15 bases between. Germline loops: CDR1 SGHNT, CDR2 YENEEA. CDR3 DNA: TGTGCCAGCAGCTTACGGGCCACAGGGACCGATACGCAGTATTTT. This encodes CASSLRATGTDTQYF.

This clonotype was observed many times. The V gene is TRBV10-3, the J gene TRBJ2-7; perhaps TRBD2 as D (6 bases). The CDR3 runs 12 residues. The V gene's germline CDR1 is ENHRY and CDR2 SYGVKD. The ends were cut back, 3 bases at V and 5 bases at J, with 8 bases in the middle. The CDR3 protein is CAISEGGNEQYF. The DNA of the CDR3 is TGTGCCATCAGTGAAGGCGGGAACGAGCAGTACTTC.

The chain is built from TRBV30 and TRBJ2-1; D gene uncertain. Germline-derived CDR1 and CDR2 are GTSNPN and SVGIG (reference sequence). Trimming removed 2 bases from V and 7 bases from J, with 6 bases in between. This CDR3 spans 11 amino acids. CDR3 region: CAWSTNNEQFF. The CDR3 bases are TGTGCCTGGAGTACCAATAATGAGCAGTTCTTC.

As for this clonotype: Since a much larger clone is just one base distant, this may be a read error. This sequence joins TRBV29-1 and TRBJ2-7; D call uncertain. Germline V CDR1 and CDR2: SQVTM, ANQGSEA. The CDR3 loop spans 12 amino acids. V was pared by 4 bases and J by 2 bases, with 9 bases between. The CDR3 nucleotides are TGCAGCGTTGGAGTCACTGCCTACGAGCAGTACTTC. Encoded protein: CSVGVTAYEQYF.

CDR3 in DNA: TGTGCCAGCAGCCAAAGGTTACTAGCCGGGAGGAACGAGCAGTACTTC. Protein: CASSQRLLAGRNEQYF. The chain employs TRBV3-1 and TRBJ2-7, with 7 bases identical to TRBD2. V lost 2 bases and J lost 5; bases outside the gene matches: 12. The germline V gene encodes CDR1 LGHDT and CDR2 YNNKEL (reference sequence). CDR3 length: 16 amino acids.

The J gene is TRBJ2-7, the V gene TRBV20-1; D is perhaps TRBD1 (6 bases). This CDR3 comprises 14 residues. V was trimmed by 4 bases and J by 4 bases, leaving 17 bases between them. Germline values: CDR1 DFQATT, CDR2 SNEGSKA (reference sequence). CDR3 sequence: CSAKLRTAGYEQYF. DNA of the CDR3: TGCAGTGCTAAACTCCGGACAGCCGGGTACGAGCAGTACTTC.

A note on this clonotype: A much larger clone differs from this one at a single base, so this may be a read error. The V and J genes are TRBV12-3 or TRBV12-4 and TRBJ2-1; D could derive from TRBD1 or TRBD2 (6 bases each). The CDR3 consists of 15 residues. Trimming took 6 bases from V and 10 from J, leaving 22 bases between them. The CDR3 DNA reads TGTGCCAGCAGGGGCGGGACACGCAGCTCCTACGAGCAGTTCTTC. Its protein product is CASRGGTRSSYEQFF.

This clonotype was observed at least ten times. For the CDR3, the DNA is TGTGCCAGCAAGGGTTTTAGCGGGGCTTACAATGAGCAGTTCTTC. Translated: CASKGFSGAYNEQFF. The V and J genes are TRBV27 and TRBJ2-1, with 8 bases aligning to TRBD2. In germline, CDR1 is MNHEY, CDR2 SMNVEV (reference sequence). The V gene end was trimmed by 7 bases and the J gene end by 4 bases; junction bases not matched to a gene: 9. This CDR3 comprises 15 residues.

The gene calls are TRBV29-1 and TRBJ2-7; D perhaps matches TRBD1 (6 bases). The end of the DNA is better explained by TRBJ2-5, so the J call may be wrong. The CDR3 contains 13 residues. Germline V gives CDR1 SQVTM, CDR2 ANQGSEA. The CDR3 region has the DNA TGCAGCGTTGATTTCGTGAGGGGGGAGACCCAGTACTTC. Translating it yields CSVDFVRGETQYF.

The J gene is TRBJ1-2, the V gene TRBV7-9; D is perhaps TRBD1 (5 bases). The CDR3 is 15 residues long. V was pared by 5 bases and J by 2 bases, with 15 bases between. Germline V gene lookup returns CDR1 SEHNR and CDR2 FQNEAQ (reference sequence). DNA for the CDR3: TGTGCCAGCAGCAATTCGGGGGGAAGGAACTATGGCTACACCTTC. This gives the protein CASSNSGGRNYGYTF.

The chain employs TRBV7-6 and TRBJ1-6; 7 positions match TRBD1. The CDR3 is 14 amino acids. With 5 bases clipped from V and 6 bases from J, the junction kept 4 bases outside the gene matches. Germline V gives CDR1 SGHVS, CDR2 FNYEAQ. CDR3 coding DNA: TGTGCCAGCAGCCCAAACAGGGGTAATTCACCCCTCCACTTT. Its translation is CASSPNRGNSPLHF.

This clonotype appeared a few times. One junction end does not reproduce the germline sequence, and a read error may be involved. This chain joins TRBV28 and TRBJ2-1, with 7 bases aligning to TRBD2. CDR3 length equals 14 residues. Germline assignment: CDR1 MDHEN and CDR2 SYDVKM. The CDR3 nucleotides read TGTGCTAGCAGGCCGGGGGGCTCCTACAATGAGCAGTTCTTC. Encoded protein: CASRPGGSYNEQFF.

This clonotype was recorded once. The chain uses TRBV20-1 and TRBJ2-6; no clear D gene. The germline gives CDR1 DFQATT, CDR2 SNEGSKA (reference sequence). The CDR3 is 13 amino acids. Trimming pared 6 bases from V and 1 base from J, leaving 7 bases between. CDR3 DNA sequence: TGCAGTGCCCAACTATCTGGGGCCAACGTCCTGACTTTC. Translating it yields CSAQLSGANVLTF.

The chain recombines TRBV10-3 with TRBJ2-3; 8 bases are a match to TRBD2. Germline V lookup: CDR1 ENHRY, CDR2 SYGVKD. V lost 7 bases to trimming and J lost 4 bases; unmatched junction nucleotides: 7. The CDR3 consists of 14 residues. In nucleotides, the CDR3 is TGTGCCATCAACACTAGAGCGGGGGCAGATACGCAGTATTTT. Translation: CAINTRAGADTQYF.

This rearrangement joins TRBV20-1 to TRBJ2-5; TRBD2 matches at 15 bases. This CDR3 has 15 amino acids. CDR1 and CDR2 (germline): DFQATT, SNEGSKA (reference sequence). Trimming cost V 4 bases and J 5 bases; bases outside gene matches: 5. The CDR3 DNA reads as TGCAGTGCTATCTGGACTAGCGGGGGGGGGGAGACCCAGTACTTC. Residues: CSAIWTSGGGETQYF.

V is TRBV7-2 and J is TRBJ1-5, with D possibly being TRBD1 (5 bases). Trimming pared 5 bases from V and 7 bases from J, leaving 12 bases between. CDR1 is SGHTA and CDR2 is FQGNSA in the germline V gene. The CDR3 is 13 residues long. The CDR3 region is CASSPTWGQPQHF. The CDR3 DNA follows: TGTGCCAGCAGCCCAACCTGGGGGCAGCCCCAGCATTTT.

This chain uses TRBV10-3 with TRBJ2-7; 12 bases are a match to TRBD1. The CDR3 totals 14 residues. Germline trimming cut 5 bases from V and 4 bases from J; bases unmatched to any gene: 3. Germline CDR1 and CDR2: ENHRY and SYGVKD. The CDR3 reads CAISTGQGAYEQYF. CDR3 sequence (DNA): TGTGCCATCAGTACGGGACAGGGGGCGTACGAGCAGTACTTC.

This clonotype was detected only a few times. This chain uses TRBV29-1 with TRBJ2-5; 7 bases are a match to TRBD2. CDR1 SQVTM and CDR2 ANQGSEA come from the germline V gene. This CDR3 contains 14 residues. Losses at the gene ends were 4 bases for V and 0 bases for J; bases not matched to a gene: 5. CDR3 DNA: TGCAGCGTTGGAGCGGGGTCGTACCAAGAGACCCAGTACTTC. Its translation: CSVGAGSYQETQYF.